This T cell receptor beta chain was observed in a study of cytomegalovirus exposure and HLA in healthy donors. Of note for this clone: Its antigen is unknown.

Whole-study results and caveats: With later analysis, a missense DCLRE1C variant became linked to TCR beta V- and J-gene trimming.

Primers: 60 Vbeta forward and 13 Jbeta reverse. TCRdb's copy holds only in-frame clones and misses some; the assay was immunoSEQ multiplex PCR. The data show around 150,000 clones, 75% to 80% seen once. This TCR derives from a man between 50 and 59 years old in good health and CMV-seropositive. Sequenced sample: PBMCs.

CDR3 DNA: TGTGCCAGCAGCAAGACAGGGACCACAGATACGCAGTATTTT. Residues: CASSKTGTTDTQYF. This sequence joins TRBV2 and TRBJ2-3; TRBD1 agrees at 7 bases. The V segment lost 6 bases and the J segment 2 bases; nucleotides outside the gene matches: 5. The CDR3 consists of 14 residues. The germline V gene has CDR1 SNHLY and CDR2 FYNNEI.